The clone carrying this T cell receptor beta chain occurred many times. V was pared by 6 bases and J by 0 bases, with 6 bases between. The germline gives CDR1 MNHEY, CDR2 SVGAGI. There are 13 residues in the CDR3. TCRdb itself ran the 5' RACE reads through MiXCR, one entry per CDR3 protein. The sample records tens of thousands of distinct CDR3 sequences, about 16% being singletons. This specimen comes from a study of T cells of healthy individuals. The sequence came from a human donor in good health. The rearrangement uses TRBV6-5 and TRBJ1-3; D not certain. CDR3 in DNA: TGTGCCAGCAGCGGTCCCTCTGGAAACACCATATATTTT. Amino acids: CASSGPSGNTIYF.